This T cell receptor (beta chain) was recorded in a study of response to subunit inactivated influenza vaccine. General study findings and limits: The authors suggested that every seasonal influenza vaccination recruits few new T cells.

The V and J ends lost 2 bases and 9 bases respectively, with 8 bases between them. Germline CDR1 LGHDT, CDR2 YNNKEL (reference sequence). The CDR3 totals 12 residues. This clonotype has ten or more counts. What it binds is not known. TCRdb re-called the RT-PCR reads through MiXCR, storing one row per CDR3 protein. The data contain roughly 650,000 distinct CDR3 sequences, 12% to 15% of them singletons. This sample comprised PBMCs from blood, obtained 14 to 15 days before vaccination. V usage is TRBV3-1 and J usage is TRBJ2-1; D is unclear. The clonotype comes from a man in his fifties who received an inactivated influenza vaccine. CDR3 sequence reads: CASSQSRAEQFF. DNA for the CDR3: TGTGCCAGCAGCCAATCTCGGGCTGAGCAGTTCTTC.